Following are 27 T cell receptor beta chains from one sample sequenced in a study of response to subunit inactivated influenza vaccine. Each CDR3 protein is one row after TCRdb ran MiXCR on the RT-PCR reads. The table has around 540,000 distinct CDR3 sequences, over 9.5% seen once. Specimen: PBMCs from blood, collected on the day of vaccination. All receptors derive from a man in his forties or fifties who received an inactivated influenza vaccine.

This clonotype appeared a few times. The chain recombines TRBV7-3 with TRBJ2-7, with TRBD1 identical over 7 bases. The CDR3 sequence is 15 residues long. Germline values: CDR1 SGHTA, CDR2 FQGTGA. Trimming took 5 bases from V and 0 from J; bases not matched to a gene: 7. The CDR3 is CASSLTGQPSYEQYF. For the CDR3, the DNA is TGTGCCAGCAGCCTTACGGGACAGCCCTCCTACGAGCAGTACTTC.

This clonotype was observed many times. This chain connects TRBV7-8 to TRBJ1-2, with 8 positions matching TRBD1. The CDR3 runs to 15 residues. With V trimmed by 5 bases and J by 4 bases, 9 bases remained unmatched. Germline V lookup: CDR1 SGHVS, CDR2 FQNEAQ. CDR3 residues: CASSPSRTGIYGYTF. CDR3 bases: TGTGCCAGCAGCCCCTCTCGGACAGGGATCTATGGCTACACCTTC.

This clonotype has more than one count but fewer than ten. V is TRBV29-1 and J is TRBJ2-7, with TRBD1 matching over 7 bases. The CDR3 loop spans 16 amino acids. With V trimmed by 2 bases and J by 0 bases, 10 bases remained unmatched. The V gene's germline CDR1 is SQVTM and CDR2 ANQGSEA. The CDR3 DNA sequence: TGCAGCGTTGAACAAACACAGGGGCCGAGCTCCTACGAGCAGTACTTC. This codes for CSVEQTQGPSSYEQYF.

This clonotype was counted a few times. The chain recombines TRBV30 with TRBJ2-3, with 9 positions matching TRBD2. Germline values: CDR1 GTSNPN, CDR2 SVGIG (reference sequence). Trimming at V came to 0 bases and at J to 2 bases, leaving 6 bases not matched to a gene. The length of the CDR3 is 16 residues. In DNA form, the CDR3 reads TGTGCCTGGAGTGTAGGGCTAGCGGGATTCACAGATACGCAGTATTTT. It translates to CAWSVGLAGFTDTQYF.

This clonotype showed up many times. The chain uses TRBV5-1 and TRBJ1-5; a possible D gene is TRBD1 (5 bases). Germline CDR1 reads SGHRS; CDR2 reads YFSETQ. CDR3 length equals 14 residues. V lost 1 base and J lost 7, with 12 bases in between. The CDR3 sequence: CASSLQGTGQPQHF. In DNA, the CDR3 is TGCGCCAGCAGCTTGCAGGGTACGGGACAGCCCCAGCATTTT.

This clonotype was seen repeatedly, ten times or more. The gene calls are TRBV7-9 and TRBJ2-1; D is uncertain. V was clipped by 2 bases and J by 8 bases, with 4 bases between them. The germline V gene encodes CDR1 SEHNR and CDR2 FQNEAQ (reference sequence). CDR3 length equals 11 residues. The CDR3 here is CASSLTHEQFF. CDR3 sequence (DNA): TGTGCCAGCAGCTTAACCCATGAGCAGTTCTTC.

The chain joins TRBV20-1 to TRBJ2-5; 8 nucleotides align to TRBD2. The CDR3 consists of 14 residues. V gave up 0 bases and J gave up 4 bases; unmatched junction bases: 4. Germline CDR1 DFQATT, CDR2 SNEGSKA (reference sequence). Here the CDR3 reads CSARDTSGVETQYF. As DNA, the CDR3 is TGCAGTGCTAGAGATACTAGCGGAGTAGAGACCCAGTACTTC.

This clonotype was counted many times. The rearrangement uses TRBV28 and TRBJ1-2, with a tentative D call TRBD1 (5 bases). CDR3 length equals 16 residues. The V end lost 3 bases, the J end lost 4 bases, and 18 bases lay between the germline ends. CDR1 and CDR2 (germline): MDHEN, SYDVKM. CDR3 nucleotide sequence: TGTGCCAGCAGTTTTGAGGGACCCCAGGACGTCTATGGCTACACCTTC. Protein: CASSFEGPQDVYGYTF.

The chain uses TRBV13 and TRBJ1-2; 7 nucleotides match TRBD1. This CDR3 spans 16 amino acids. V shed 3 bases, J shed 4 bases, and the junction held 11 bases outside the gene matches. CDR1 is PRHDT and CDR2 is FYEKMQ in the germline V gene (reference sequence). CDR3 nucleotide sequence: TGTGCCAGCAGCTTCTCCCCTCGGACAGGTAGCTATGGCTACACCTTC. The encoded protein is CASSFSPRTGSYGYTF.

DNA for the CDR3: TGTGCCAGCAGCACAATACAGGGTAGCGAGCAGTACTTC. Its translation: CASSTIQGSEQYF. V is TRBV3-1 and J is TRBJ2-7; D is possibly TRBD1 (6 bases). Per the germline V gene, CDR1 is LGHDT and CDR2 is YNNKEL (reference sequence). The CDR3 is made up of 13 amino acids. With 5 bases removed from V and 6 bases from J, the gap between germline ends came to 14 bases.

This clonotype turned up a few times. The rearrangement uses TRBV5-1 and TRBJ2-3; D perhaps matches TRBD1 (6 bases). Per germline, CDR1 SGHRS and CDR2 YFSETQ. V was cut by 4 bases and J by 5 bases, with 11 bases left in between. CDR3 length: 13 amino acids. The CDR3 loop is CASSGQHGDTQYF. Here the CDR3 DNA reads TGCGCCAGCAGCGGACAGCACGGAGATACGCAGTATTTT. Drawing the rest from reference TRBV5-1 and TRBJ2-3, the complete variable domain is KAGVTQTPRYLIKTRGQQVTLSCSPISGHRSVSWYQQTPGQGLQFLFEYFSETQRNKGNFPGRFSGRQFSNSRSEMNVSTLELGDSALYLCASSGQHGDTQYFGPGTRLTVL.

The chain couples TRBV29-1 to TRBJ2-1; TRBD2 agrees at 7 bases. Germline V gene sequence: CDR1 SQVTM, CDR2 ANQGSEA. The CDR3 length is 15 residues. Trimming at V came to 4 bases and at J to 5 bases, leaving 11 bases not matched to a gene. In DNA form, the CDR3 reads TGCAGCGTTGTTGGGGGGGGGACTCCCCACAATGAGCAGTTCTTC. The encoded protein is CSVVGGGTPHNEQFF.

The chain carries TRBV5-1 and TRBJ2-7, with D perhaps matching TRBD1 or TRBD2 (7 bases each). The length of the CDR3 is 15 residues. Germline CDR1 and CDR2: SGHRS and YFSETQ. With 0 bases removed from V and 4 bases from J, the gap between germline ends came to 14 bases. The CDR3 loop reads CASSLGQGEGYEQYF. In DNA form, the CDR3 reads TGCGCCAGCAGCTTGGGCCAGGGGGAGGGGTACGAGCAGTACTTC. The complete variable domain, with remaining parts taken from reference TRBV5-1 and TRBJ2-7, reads KAGVTQTPRYLIKTRGQQVTLSCSPISGHRSVSWYQQTPGQGLQFLFEYFSETQRNKGNFPGRFSGRQFSNSRSEMNVSTLELGDSALYLCASSLGQGEGYEQYFGPGTRLTVT.

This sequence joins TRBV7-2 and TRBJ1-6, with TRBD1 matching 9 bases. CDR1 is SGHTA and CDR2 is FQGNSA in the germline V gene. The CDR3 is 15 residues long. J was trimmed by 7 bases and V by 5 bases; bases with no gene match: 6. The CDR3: CASSPGTGQNSPLHF. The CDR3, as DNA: TGTGCCAGCAGCCCCGGGACAGGGCAAAATTCACCCCTCCACTTT.

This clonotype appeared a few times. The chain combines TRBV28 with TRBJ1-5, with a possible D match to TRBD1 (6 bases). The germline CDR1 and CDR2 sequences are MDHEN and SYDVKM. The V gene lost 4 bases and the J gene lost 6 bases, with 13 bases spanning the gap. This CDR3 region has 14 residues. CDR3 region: CASSSLGGTQPQHF. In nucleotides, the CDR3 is TGTGCCAGCAGTTCCCTAGGGGGGACTCAGCCCCAGCATTTT.

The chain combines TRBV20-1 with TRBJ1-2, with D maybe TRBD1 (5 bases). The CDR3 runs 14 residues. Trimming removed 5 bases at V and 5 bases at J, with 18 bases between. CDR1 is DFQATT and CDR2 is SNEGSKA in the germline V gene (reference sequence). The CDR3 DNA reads TGCAGTGCTCCCCCCGGGGGAGTATTTTATGGCTACACCTTC. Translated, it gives CSAPPGGVFYGYTF.

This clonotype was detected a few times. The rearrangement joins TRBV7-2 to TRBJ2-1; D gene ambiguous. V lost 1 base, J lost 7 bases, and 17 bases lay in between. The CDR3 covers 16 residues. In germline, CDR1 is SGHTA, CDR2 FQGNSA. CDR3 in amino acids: CASSLVTIALKNEQFF. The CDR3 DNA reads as TGTGCCAGCAGCTTAGTCACTATAGCCCTGAAAAATGAGCAGTTCTTC.

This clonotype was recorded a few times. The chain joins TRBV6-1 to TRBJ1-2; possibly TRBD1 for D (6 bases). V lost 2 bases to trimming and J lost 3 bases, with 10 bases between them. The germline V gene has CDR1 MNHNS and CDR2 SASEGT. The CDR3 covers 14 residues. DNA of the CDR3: TGTGCCAGCAGTGAAATGTGGACAGACTATGGCTACACCTTC. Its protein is CASSEMWTDYGYTF.

CDR3 DNA: TGTGCCAGCAGCCGAGAAACCAGACAGTATCCGAACACCGGGGAGCTGTTTTTT. Its protein is CASSRETRQYPNTGELFF. The chain links TRBV11-2 to TRBJ2-2, with D possibly being TRBD1 (5 bases). With 5 bases removed from V and 0 bases from J, the gap between germline ends came to 19 bases. Germline CDR1 and CDR2: SGHAT and FQNNGV. The CDR3 is made up of 18 amino acids.

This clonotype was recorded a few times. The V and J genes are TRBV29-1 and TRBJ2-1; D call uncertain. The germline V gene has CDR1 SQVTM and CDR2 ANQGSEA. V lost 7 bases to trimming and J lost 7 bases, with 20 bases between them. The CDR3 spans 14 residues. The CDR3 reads CSATGSNQRNEQFF. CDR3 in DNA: TGCAGCGCAACCGGGTCCAACCAGAGAAATGAGCAGTTCTTC.

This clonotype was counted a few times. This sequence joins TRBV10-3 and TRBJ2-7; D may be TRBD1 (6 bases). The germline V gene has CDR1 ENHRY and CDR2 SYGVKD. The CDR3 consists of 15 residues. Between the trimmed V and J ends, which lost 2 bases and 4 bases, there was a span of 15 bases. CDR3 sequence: CAISEGPRTAYEQYF. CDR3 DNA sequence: TGTGCCATCAGTGAGGGGCCAAGGACAGCTTACGAGCAGTACTTC.

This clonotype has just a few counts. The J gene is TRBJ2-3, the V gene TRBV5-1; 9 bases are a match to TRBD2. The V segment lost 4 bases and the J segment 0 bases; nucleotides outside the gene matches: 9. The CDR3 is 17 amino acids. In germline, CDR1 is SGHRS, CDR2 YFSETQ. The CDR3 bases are TGCGCCAGCAGCCCTCTGACTAGCGGATCTAGCACAGATACGCAGTATTTT. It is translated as CASSPLTSGSSTDTQYF.

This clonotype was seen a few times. The CDR3, as DNA: TGCAGTGCTACCCCCCCCGGGGGACTAGCCCCCGTCGGGCAGTTCTTC. The encoded protein is CSATPPGGLAPVGQFF. The rearrangement joins TRBV20-1 to TRBJ2-1, with 9 positions matching TRBD2. The CDR3 is 16 residues long. Germline V gives CDR1 DFQATT, CDR2 SNEGSKA (reference sequence). The J segment lost 12 bases and the V segment lost 4 bases, leaving 19 bases of the junction unmatched.

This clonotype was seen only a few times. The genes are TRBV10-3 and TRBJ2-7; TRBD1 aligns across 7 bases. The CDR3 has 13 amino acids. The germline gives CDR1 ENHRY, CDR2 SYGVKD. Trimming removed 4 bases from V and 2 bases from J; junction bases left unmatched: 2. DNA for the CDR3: TGTGCCATCAGTGTCCAGGGGGCCTACGAGCAGTACTTC. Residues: CAISVQGAYEQYF.

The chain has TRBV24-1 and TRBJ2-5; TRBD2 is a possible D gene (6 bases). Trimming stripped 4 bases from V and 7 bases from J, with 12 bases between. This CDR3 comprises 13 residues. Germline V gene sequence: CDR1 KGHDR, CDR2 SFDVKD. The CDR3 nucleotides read TGTGCCACCAGTGAACACAGGAGGGGGACCCAGTACTTC. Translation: CATSEHRRGTQYF.

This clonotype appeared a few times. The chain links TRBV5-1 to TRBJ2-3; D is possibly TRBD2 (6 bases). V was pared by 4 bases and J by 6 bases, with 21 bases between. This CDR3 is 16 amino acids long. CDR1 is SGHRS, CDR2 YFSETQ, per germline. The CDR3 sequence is CASSIETGGVADTQYF. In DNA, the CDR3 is TGCGCCAGCAGCATCGAAACCGGAGGGGTTGCGGATACGCAGTATTTT.

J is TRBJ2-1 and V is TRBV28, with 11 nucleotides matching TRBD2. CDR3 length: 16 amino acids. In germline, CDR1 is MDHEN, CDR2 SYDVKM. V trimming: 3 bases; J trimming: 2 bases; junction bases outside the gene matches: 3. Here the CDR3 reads CASSFGTSGPYNEQFF. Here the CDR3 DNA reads TGTGCCAGCAGTTTCGGGACTAGCGGTCCCTACAATGAGCAGTTCTTC.